This T cell receptor beta chain was recovered during a study of cytomegalovirus exposure and HLA in healthy donors. For the study at large: Approximately 80 million unique TCRs, all from HLA-typed donors, were included in an early release of the data. The study, taken as a whole, reports: There were some public TCRs occurring in many donors, but most TCR sequences were rare. V- and J-gene trimming in TCR beta was tied to a missense DCLRE1C variant by an analysis performed later. CMV antigen specificity was confirmed in vitro for a few CMV-associated chains.

Per the germline V gene, CDR1 is MDHEN and CDR2 is SYDVKM. V shed 3 bases and J shed 0 bases, with 5 bases lying between them. The CDR3 length is 13 residues. This clone has a handful of counts. Its antigen is unknown. It was with 60 Vbeta and 13 Jbeta primers that the PCR ran. Profiling relied on immunoSEQ multiplex PCR, and the TCRdb table lists in-frame clones only, not all of them. Of 150,000 to 200,000 clones listed, about 80% were seen once; the top ten hold 13% to 15%. Sequenced material: PBMCs. This clonotype was obtained from a woman aged 40 to 50 in good health and CMV-seronegative. The rearrangement joins TRBV28 to TRBJ1-2; unclear D gene. The CDR3 DNA is TGTGCCAGCAGTTTTGGAGCTAACTATGGCTACACCTTC. Encoded protein: CASSFGANYGYTF.